This passage covers 16 T cell receptor beta chains from one sample sequenced in a study of metastatic and nonmetastatic thyroid tumors. TCRdb re-analyzed the PCR reads through MiXCR. The data contain over 35,000 clones, 17% of them singletons. Among the patients, none had received any treatment before thyroid surgery. Sequenced material: tumor tissue. These TCRs come from a female donor with papillary thyroid cancer or a benign thyroid nodule (not recorded which). Some clones in this sample may be carry-over from other donors' samples.

This clone was counted at least ten times. The chain combines TRBV18 with TRBJ1-4, with 10 bases that match TRBD1. Per the germline V gene, CDR1 is KGHSH and CDR2 is LQKENI. The CDR3 is 13 residues long. J lost 10 bases, V lost 3 bases, and 2 bases had no gene match. The CDR3: CASSPGQGLKLFF. The CDR3, as DNA: TGTGCCAGCTCACCGGGACAGGGGTTAAAACTGTTTTTT.

In regard to this clone: This may stem from a read error, because a much larger clone lies one nucleotide away. This sample also contains other DNA sequences that code for the same CDR3. This chain uses TRBV5-1 with TRBJ1-1; D gene uncertain. This CDR3 contains 16 residues. V shed 5 bases and J shed 1 base, with 18 bases lying between them. The V gene's germline CDR1 is SGHRS and CDR2 YFSETQ. The CDR3 loop is CASRGTGFGGNTEAFF. The CDR3 DNA reads TGCGCCAGCAGGGGTACGGGGTTTGGTGGGAACACTGAAGCTTTCTTT.

In its sample, this clone was seen many times. The same CDR3 arises from other DNA sequences in this sample as well. The genes are TRBV6-1 and TRBJ2-5; no clear D. There are 12 residues in the CDR3. The V gene lost 8 bases and the J gene lost 4 bases, with 11 bases spanning the gap. Germline values: CDR1 MNHNS, CDR2 SASEGT. The CDR3 DNA is TGTGCCAGCGCGGAAAAGGGAGAGACCCAGTACTTC. This codes for CASAEKGETQYF.

This clone has only a few counts. This may be a read error, as it is one base from a much larger clone. In the same sample, other DNA sequences code for this CDR3. This chain uses TRBV28 with TRBJ2-4; D is undetermined. Trimming took off 9 bases at V and 0 bases at J, with 12 bases between the two ends. The CDR3 is made up of 14 amino acids. From germline, CDR1 is MDHEN and CDR2 SYDVKM. The CDR3 sequence is CASRDSLAKNIQYF. The CDR3 DNA reads as TGTGCCAGTCGCGATTCTCTAGCCAAAAACATTCAGTACTTC.

This clone was observed at least ten times. A read error is possible here, since a much larger clone lies one base away. This same CDR3 is encoded by further DNA sequences in the sample. The chain joins TRBV7-3 to TRBJ2-1; D is possibly TRBD1 or TRBD2 (5 bases each). This CDR3 comprises 13 residues. The V gene's germline CDR1 is SGHTA and CDR2 FQGTGA. DNA for the CDR3: TGTGCCAGCAGCTCTAGGGGTGGGGGTGAGCAGTTTTTC. Translation: CASSSRGGGEQFF. The entire variable domain, with the rest obtained from reference TRBV7-3 and TRBJ2-1, is as follows: GAGVSQTPSNKVTEKGKYVELRCDPISGHTALYWYRQSLGQGPEFLIYFQGTGAADDSGLPNDRFFAVRPEGSVSTLKIQRTERGDSAVYLCASSSRGGGEQFFGPGTRLTVL.

This clone was observed many times. The rearrangement joins TRBV27 to TRBJ1-5, with D uncertain. The CDR3 is 16 amino acids. Per germline, CDR1 MNHEY and CDR2 SMNVEV (reference sequence). V was cut by 6 bases and J by 0 bases, with 15 bases left in between. CDR3 in amino acids: CASSRGFAYSNQPQHF. The DNA of the CDR3 is TGTGCCAGCAGCCGAGGATTTGCCTATAGCAATCAGCCCCAGCATTTT.

This clone appeared many times. This rearrangement joins TRBV2 to TRBJ1-1; TRBD1 matches at 8 bases. The CDR3 is 14 amino acids. J gave up 5 bases and V 5 bases, and 7 bases lay outside the gene matches. Germline V gene data show CDR1 as SNHLY and CDR2 as FYNNEI. CDR3 amino acids: CASSFQGARTEAFF. The CDR3 DNA reads TGTGCCAGCAGTTTTCAGGGGGCGCGGACTGAAGCTTTCTTT.

In its sample, this clone was seen many times. The chain joins TRBV19 to TRBJ2-1; 8 nucleotides align to TRBD2. CDR1 LNHDA and CDR2 SQIVND come from the germline V gene (reference sequence). CDR3 length: 16 residues. J gave up 8 bases and V 7 bases, and 16 bases lay outside the gene matches. In DNA form, the CDR3 reads TGTGCCAGTACCAAATTAGGGAGCGGGAGTAACTATGAGCAGTTCTTC. Translation gives CASTKLGSGSNYEQFF.

Many counts were recorded for this clone. The chain recombines TRBV6-2 or TRBV6-3 with TRBJ2-6; 8 bases align to TRBD1. The CDR3 length is 19 residues. Germline loops: CDR1 MNHEY, CDR2 SVGEGT. J gave up 2 bases and V 2 bases, and 11 bases lay outside the gene matches. Written as DNA, the CDR3 is TGTGCCAGCAGTTACGACCTTCGACAGGGGCTAGCTGGGGCCAACGTCCTGACTTTC. It specifies CASSYDLRQGLAGANVLTF.

This clone was seen a few times. This may come from a read error, since a much larger clone is one base off. The chain carries TRBV15 and TRBJ1-5, with D possibly TRBD1 on 6 matching bases. This CDR3 spans 16 amino acids. The germline V gene encodes CDR1 LNHNV and CDR2 YYDKDF (reference sequence). Trimming shortened V by 5 bases and J by 3 bases, and 17 bases separated the two germline ends. CDR3 nucleotide sequence: TGTGCCACCAGCGTGCTAACTACAGGGTTCAATCAGCCCCAGCATTTT. It encodes CATSVLTTGFNQPQHF.

Remarks on this clone: This may come from a read error, since a much larger clone is one base off. Other DNA sequences within the sample encode an identical CDR3. V usage is TRBV2 and J usage is TRBJ1-6; 10 bases are shared with TRBD1. The CDR3 is 14 residues long. Germline CDR1 and CDR2: SNHLY and FYNNEI. CDR3 sequence reads: CASETGQGNSPLHF. DNA for the CDR3: TGCGCCAGCGAGACGGGACAGGGGAATTCACCCCTCCACTTT. The full variable domain, with the rest looked up from reference TRBV2 and TRBJ1-6, is EPEVTQTPSHQVTQMGQEVILRCVPISNHLYFYWYRQILGQKVEFLVSFYNNEISEKSEIFDDQFSVERPDGSNFTLKIRSTKLEDSAMYFCASETGQGNSPLHFGNGTRLTVT.

This clone was counted at least ten times. The rearrangement links TRBV11-2 to TRBJ2-1, with D perhaps matching TRBD1 or TRBD2 (5 bases each). The CDR3 contains 13 residues. Per germline, CDR1 SGHAT and CDR2 FQNNGV. Trimming cost V 3 bases and J 8 bases, with 11 bases left between them. CDR3 sequence reads: CASSFIGGHEQFF. The CDR3 coding sequence is TGTGCCAGCAGCTTCATTGGGGGACATGAGCAGTTCTTC.

This clone has more than one count but fewer than ten. A much larger clone differs by one base, so this may be a read error. V gene TRBV15 combines with J gene TRBJ2-5; TRBD1 matches 9 bases. There are 16 residues in the CDR3. Per the germline V gene, CDR1 is LNHNV and CDR2 is YYDKDF (reference sequence). CDR3 region: CATSRDRGTGKDTQYF. The CDR3 region has the DNA TGTGCCACCAGCAGAGATAGGGGGACAGGGAAAGATACCCAGTACTTC.

At least ten counts were recorded for this clone. V usage is TRBV7-2 and J usage is TRBJ2-3, with D perhaps matching TRBD2 (5 bases). The CDR3 covers 14 residues. Germline V gene lookup returns CDR1 SGHTA and CDR2 FQGNSA. V was clipped by 4 bases and J by 2 bases, with 10 bases between them. CDR3 DNA: TGTGCCAGCAGCTCAAGCGGATACACAGATACGCAGTATTTT. Residues: CASSSSGYTDTQYF. The full variable domain, completed using reference TRBV7-2 and TRBJ2-3, is GAGVSQSPSNKVTEKGKDVELRCDPISGHTALYWYRQSLGQGLEFLIYFQGNSAPDKSGLPSDRFSAERTGGSVSTLTIQRTQQEDSAVYLCASSSSGYTDTQYFGPGTRLTVL.

At least ten counts were recorded for this clone. This chain connects TRBV2 to TRBJ2-5, with D perhaps TRBD1 or TRBD2 (5 bases each). Germline assignment: CDR1 SNHLY and CDR2 FYNNEI. V was pared by 8 bases and J by 5 bases, with 12 bases between. The CDR3 spans 12 residues. CDR3 bases: TGTGCCAGCGGGACCGACTGGGAGACCCAGTACTTC. Translation: CASGTDWETQYF.

This clone has at least ten counts. The rearrangement joins TRBV3-1 to TRBJ2-1, with 9 nucleotides matching TRBD2. V dropped 6 bases and J dropped 2; count of bases not matched to a gene: 8. The CDR3 is 16 residues long. The germline CDR1 and CDR2 sequences are LGHDT and YNNKEL (reference sequence). The DNA for the CDR3 is TGTGCCAGCAGTAAACGGGGCGGGAGGGCCTACAATGAGCAGTTCTTC. It specifies CASSKRGGRAYNEQFF.